This T cell receptor (beta chain) was captured by sequencing in a study of blood T cell repertoires in COVID-19. Study information: From the United States, Italy and Spain came samples of acute and convalescent COVID-19. Sources were T cells, B-cell-depleted T cells, or PBMCs; the material itself was cDNA or gDNA.

Trimming cost V 5 bases and J 4 bases; bases outside gene matches: 5. This CDR3 is built from 15 residues. Germline values: CDR1 SGHVS, CDR2 FNYEAQ. TCRdb's table, derived via immunoSEQ multiplex PCR, lists solely in-frame clones and lacks some. This sample carries about 280,000 clones, about 87% of them seen once, and the ten largest clones take 4.1%. All enrollees were roughly 18 to 95 years old and from roughly 26 US areas. Cohort allocation depended upon clinical history that participants reported. The gene calls are TRBV7-6 and TRBJ2-1; 10 bases are a match to TRBD2. The sequenced sample consisted of PBMCs or T cells enriched from blood (not recorded which). This TCR was recovered from a woman aged 30 to 39 with acute COVID-19. The CDR3 sequence is CASSDTSGAYNEQFF. In DNA form, the CDR3 reads TGTGCCAGCAGCGATACTAGCGGGGCTTACAATGAGCAGTTCTTC.